This TCR beta chain appears in the sequencing data of a study of cytomegalovirus exposure and HLA in healthy donors. This CDR3 has 13 residues. Germline-derived CDR1 and CDR2 are WNHNN and SYGVQD (reference sequence). V lost 6 bases and J lost 0, with 8 bases in between. With 60 Vbeta and 13 Jbeta primers, the PCR was carried out. Only in-frame clones appear in the TCRdb table, and some are missing; sequencing was by immunoSEQ multiplex PCR. The sample has about 100,000 clones; about 79% are singletons. This clone was found once. Its antigen is unidentified. Study results and caveats: Analyzed later, association rates of TCRs varied across HLA loci, with DRB1 most and HLA-C fewest. Cytomegalovirus-associated TCR beta chains were listed, numbering 150 to 200. Reported performance of the classifier showed diagnosis of cytomegalovirus status with high specificity and sensitivity.

This chain uses TRBV10-1 with TRBJ2-5; perhaps TRBD1 as D (6 bases). The sequencing input was PBMCs. The receptor's source is a female donor in good health and CMV-seropositive. CDR3 bases: TGCGCCAGCAGCCAGGGGTACCAAGAGACCCAGTACTTC. Amino acid sequence: CASSQGYQETQYF.